The 21 T cell receptor beta chains reported below all come from one sample, sequenced in a study of cytomegalovirus exposure and HLA in healthy donors. Researchers ran the PCR with 60 Vbeta and 13 Jbeta primers. Using immunoSEQ multiplex PCR, the repertoire was profiled, and TCRdb retains in-frame clones only, with some absent. The table lists 30,000 to 35,000 clones, with about 3.4% in the top ten. The sample consisted of PBMCs. The receptors come from a woman in her forties in good health and CMV-seropositive.

The V and J genes are TRBV5-5 and TRBJ1-5; 7 nucleotides align to TRBD1. The CDR3 consists of 14 residues. The V gene's germline CDR1 is SGHKS and CDR2 YYEKEE (reference sequence). Unmatched junction bases numbered 2, after V lost 0 bases and J lost 5 bases. The chain's CDR3 is CASSLDRGDQPQHF. The CDR3 coding sequence is TGTGCCAGCAGCTTGGACAGGGGAGATCAGCCCCAGCATTTT.

The genes are TRBV7-2 and TRBJ2-7; 9 bases align to TRBD2. Unmatched junction bases numbered 0, after V lost 0 bases and J lost 0 bases. The CDR3 is 15 residues long. Per the germline V gene, CDR1 is SGHTA and CDR2 is FQGNSA. Written as DNA, the CDR3 is TGTGCCAGCAGCTTAGCTAGCGGGAGCTCCTACGAGCAGTACTTC. Its translation is CASSLASGSSYEQYF.

The gene calls are TRBV4-3 and TRBJ2-7; 7 bases are shared with TRBD2. The germline V gene encodes CDR1 LGHNA and CDR2 YSLEER. CDR3 length: 14 amino acids. The V segment lost 1 base and the J segment 4 bases; nucleotides outside the gene matches: 4. CDR3 region: CASSQGEGIYEQYF. CDR3 nucleotides: TGCGCCAGCAGCCAAGGGGAGGGGATTTACGAGCAGTACTTC.

This chain links TRBV6-5 with TRBJ1-2, with 8 bases identical to TRBD1. V was pared by 3 bases and J by 6 bases, with 3 bases of the junction left unmatched. CDR1 and CDR2 from the germline V gene are MNHEY and SVGAGI. This CDR3 has 13 residues. This CDR3 is CASSYWTGHGYTF. The CDR3 bases are TGTGCCAGCAGTTATTGGACAGGGCATGGCTACACCTTC.

The rearrangement uses TRBV4-3 and TRBJ2-2; weak D call: TRBD1 (5 bases). CDR1 and CDR2 from the germline V gene are LGHNA and YSLEER. This CDR3 contains 15 residues. V lost 1 base to trimming and J lost 7 bases, with 13 bases between them. The CDR3 protein is CASSQVGIGDGELFF. The DNA of the CDR3 is TGCGCCAGCAGCCAAGTAGGGATAGGGGACGGGGAGCTGTTTTTT.

The chain joins TRBV29-1 to TRBJ1-1, with D perhaps TRBD1 (5 bases). This CDR3 region has 13 residues. CDR1 is SQVTM, CDR2 ANQGSEA, per germline. The V end was cut by 4 bases, the J end by 1 base, with 10 bases between. The DNA for the CDR3 is TGCAGCGTTGCTCTGGGGGGGAACACTGAAGCTTTCTTT. It codes for CSVALGGNTEAFF.

This chain uses TRBV30 with TRBJ2-7, with D tentatively TRBD2 (5 bases). In germline, CDR1 is GTSNPN, CDR2 SVGIG (reference sequence). V was shortened by 3 bases and J by 2 bases, with 14 bases between the two germline ends. The CDR3 is made up of 14 amino acids. The CDR3 DNA reads TGTGCCTGGAGCGCGAGCGGAGTGGCCTACGAGCAGTACTTC. Translation: CAWSASGVAYEQYF.

The CDR3 is CASSPTTGELFF. The CDR3 nucleotides are TGTGCCAGCAGCCCTACGACCGGGGAGCTGTTTTTT. The chain links TRBV6-5 to TRBJ2-2; D call uncertain. V was clipped by 6 bases and J by 5 bases, with 7 bases between them. Germline V gene sequence: CDR1 MNHEY, CDR2 SVGAGI. There are 12 residues in the CDR3.

This chain joins TRBV4-1 and TRBJ2-7; D is uncertain. The CDR3 extends over 13 amino acids. With 0 bases removed from V and 5 bases from J, the gap between germline ends came to 8 bases. Germline V CDR1 and CDR2: MGHRA, YSYEKL. The CDR3 DNA is TGCGCCAGCAGCCAAGATCGGCTAGACGAGCAGTACTTC. Its protein is CASSQDRLDEQYF.

The chain carries TRBV6-5 and TRBJ2-7, with D possibly being TRBD2 (6 bases). V was shortened by 2 bases and J by 6 bases, with 14 bases between the two germline ends. The V gene's germline CDR1 is MNHEY and CDR2 SVGAGI. The CDR3 length is 14 residues. CDR3 sequence reads: CASSYGRGGPEQYF. CDR3 coding DNA: TGTGCCAGCAGTTACGGACGGGGAGGCCCCGAGCAGTACTTC.

This sequence joins TRBV5-1 and TRBJ1-3; D may be TRBD1 (5 bases). Germline CDR1 is SGHRS and CDR2 is YFSETQ. This CDR3 comprises 15 residues. V shed 3 bases and J shed 0 bases, with 10 bases lying between them. In DNA form, the CDR3 reads TGCGCCAGCAGCTCCACAGGAGACTCTGGAAACACCATATATTTT. As protein: CASSSTGDSGNTIYF.

This chain joins TRBV5-1 and TRBJ2-1, with D unresolved. CDR3 length: 16 residues. CDR1 and CDR2 (germline): SGHRS, YFSETQ. V was pared by 0 bases and J by 5 bases, with 15 bases between. The DNA of the CDR3 is TGCGCCAGCAGCTTGGCCGAGGCTGCACGAAACAATGAGCAGTTCTTC. It codes for CASSLAEAARNNEQFF.

About this clone: Compared with germline, one end of the junction differs, possibly owing to a read error. Written as DNA, the CDR3 is TGTGCCAGCCGACAGGGGCCCAGGCAGCACCAGCATTTT. It specifies CASRQGPRQHQHF. The chain recombines TRBV6-5 with TRBJ1-5; 8 positions match TRBD1. Germline loops: CDR1 MNHEY, CDR2 SVGAGI. The CDR3 runs 13 residues.

The chain is built from TRBV5-1 and TRBJ2-2; 9 positions match TRBD2. J lost 4 bases, V lost 4 bases, and 11 bases had no gene match. The CDR3 runs 17 residues. Per the germline V gene, CDR1 is SGHRS and CDR2 is YFSETQ. This CDR3 is CASSPPGSGSGTGELFF. For the CDR3, the DNA is TGCGCCAGCAGCCCCCCAGGTAGCGGGAGTGGCACCGGGGAGCTGTTTTTT. Combining the CDR3 with reference TRBV5-1 and TRBJ2-2 gives the whole variable domain KAGVTQTPRYLIKTRGQQVTLSCSPISGHRSVSWYQQTPGQGLQFLFEYFSETQRNKGNFPGRFSGRQFSNSRSEMNVSTLELGDSALYLCASSPPGSGSGTGELFFGEGSRLTVL.

The chain couples TRBV28 to TRBJ1-1; 8 bases line up with TRBD1. Germline V lookup: CDR1 MDHEN, CDR2 SYDVKM. This CDR3 is built from 13 residues. With V trimmed by 11 bases and J by 3 bases, 8 bases remained unmatched. The CDR3 nucleotides read TGTGCCGCATCGGACAGGGTCGACACTGAAGCTTTCTTT. As protein: CAASDRVDTEAFF.

This chain joins TRBV30 and TRBJ2-4; TRBD1 is a possible D gene (6 bases). The CDR3 has 12 residues. Trimming left V 5 bases short and J 9 bases short, with 14 bases between. Per the germline V gene, CDR1 is GTSNPN and CDR2 is SVGIG (reference sequence). The CDR3 sequence: CAWAGDVGIQYF. The CDR3 DNA sequence: TGTGCCTGGGCAGGGGACGTGGGCATTCAGTACTTC.

Here the CDR3 reads CASLDSSNLNEQFF. CDR3 DNA: TGTGCCAGCCTCGACTCCTCGAATTTAAATGAGCAGTTCTTC. The chain couples TRBV18 to TRBJ2-1; D is ambiguous. CDR1 KGHSH and CDR2 LQKENI come from the germline V gene. Trimming left V 8 bases short and J 7 bases short, with 18 bases between. This CDR3 has 14 amino acids.

The chain employs TRBV18 and TRBJ1-2, with D hard to call. In germline, CDR1 is KGHSH, CDR2 LQKENI. The CDR3 is 15 amino acids. V lost 3 bases to trimming and J lost 4 bases, with 15 bases between them. CDR3 nucleotides: TGTGCCAGCTCACCCATCGAGAGGGCGACCTATGGCTACACCTTC. Translating it yields CASSPIERATYGYTF.

Considering frequency, this clone is medium-sized (0.01 to 0.1%). The gene calls are TRBV19 and TRBJ2-7; D is possibly TRBD1 (5 bases). Trimming shortened V by 5 bases and J by 0 bases, and 14 bases separated the two germline ends. The CDR3 runs 15 residues. In germline, CDR1 is LNHDA, CDR2 SQIVND (reference sequence). This CDR3 reads CASSSRQPFSYEQYF. The CDR3 DNA is TGTGCCAGTAGTTCAAGACAGCCATTCTCCTACGAGCAGTACTTC.

The chain uses TRBV7-2 and TRBJ2-7, with TRBD2 identical over 8 bases. Germline CDR1 and CDR2: SGHTA and FQGNSA. This CDR3 spans 16 amino acids. V was pared by 3 bases and J by 5 bases, with 12 bases of the junction left unmatched. This chain's CDR3 is CASSFQGREAKHEQYF. The CDR3 bases are TGTGCCAGCAGCTTCCAAGGGCGGGAGGCAAAACACGAGCAGTACTTC.

J is TRBJ1-2 and V is TRBV6-5; D might be TRBD1 (5 bases). Per the germline V gene, CDR1 is MNHEY and CDR2 is SVGAGI. Trimming pared 4 bases from V and 4 bases from J, leaving 16 bases between. The CDR3 has 15 amino acids. The CDR3 here is CASSSLGVGGYGYTF. As DNA, the CDR3 is TGTGCCAGCAGTTCCCTCGGCGTCGGGGGCTATGGCTACACCTTC.